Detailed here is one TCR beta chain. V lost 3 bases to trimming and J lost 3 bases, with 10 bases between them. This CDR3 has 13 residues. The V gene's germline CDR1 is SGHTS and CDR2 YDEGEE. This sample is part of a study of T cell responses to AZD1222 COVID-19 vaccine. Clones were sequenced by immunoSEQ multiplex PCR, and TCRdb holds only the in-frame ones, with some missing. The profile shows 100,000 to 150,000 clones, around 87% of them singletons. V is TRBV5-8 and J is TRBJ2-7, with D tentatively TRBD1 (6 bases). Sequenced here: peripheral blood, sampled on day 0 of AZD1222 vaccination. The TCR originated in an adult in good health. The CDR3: CASSSNRDYEQYF. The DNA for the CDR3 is TGTGCCAGCAGCTCGAACAGGGACTACGAGCAGTACTTC.